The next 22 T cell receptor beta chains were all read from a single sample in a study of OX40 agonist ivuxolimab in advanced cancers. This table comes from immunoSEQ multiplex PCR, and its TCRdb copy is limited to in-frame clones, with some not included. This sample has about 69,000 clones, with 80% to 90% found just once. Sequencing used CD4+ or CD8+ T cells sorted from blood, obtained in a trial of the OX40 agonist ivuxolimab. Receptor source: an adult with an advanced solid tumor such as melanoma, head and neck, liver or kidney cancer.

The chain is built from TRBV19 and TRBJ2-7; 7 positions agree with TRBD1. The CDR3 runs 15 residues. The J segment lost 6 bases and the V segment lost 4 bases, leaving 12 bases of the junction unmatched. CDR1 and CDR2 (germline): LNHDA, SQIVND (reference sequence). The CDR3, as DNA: TGTGCCAGTAGTACCGGGACAGCTGGATTTTCCGAGCAGTACTTC. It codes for CASSTGTAGFSEQYF.

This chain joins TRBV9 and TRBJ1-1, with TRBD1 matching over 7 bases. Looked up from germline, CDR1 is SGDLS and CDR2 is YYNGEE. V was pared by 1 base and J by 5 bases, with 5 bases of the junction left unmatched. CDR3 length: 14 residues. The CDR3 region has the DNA TGTGCCAGCAGCGTAACAGGGGAGTTAACTGAAGCTTTCTTT. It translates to CASSVTGELTEAFF.

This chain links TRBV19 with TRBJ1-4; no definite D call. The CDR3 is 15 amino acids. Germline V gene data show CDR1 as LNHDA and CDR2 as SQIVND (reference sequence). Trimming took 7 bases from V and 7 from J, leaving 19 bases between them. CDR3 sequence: CASTAGREMGEKLFF. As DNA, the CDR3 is TGTGCCAGTACCGCCGGGAGGGAGATGGGTGAAAAACTGTTTTTT.

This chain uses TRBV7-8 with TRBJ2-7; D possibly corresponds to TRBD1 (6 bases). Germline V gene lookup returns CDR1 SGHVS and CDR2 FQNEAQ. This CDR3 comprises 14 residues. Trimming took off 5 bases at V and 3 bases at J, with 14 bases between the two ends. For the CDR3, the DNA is TGTGCCAGCAGCGTCGACAGGTACTTCTACGAGCAGTACTTC. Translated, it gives CASSVDRYFYEQYF.

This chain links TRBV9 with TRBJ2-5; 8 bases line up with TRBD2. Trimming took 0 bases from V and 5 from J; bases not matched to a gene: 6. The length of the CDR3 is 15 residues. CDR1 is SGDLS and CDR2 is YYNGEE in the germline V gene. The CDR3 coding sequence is TGTGCCAGCAGCGTAGGCGGGAGGCGTCCGGAGACCCAGTACTTC. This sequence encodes CASSVGGRRPETQYF.

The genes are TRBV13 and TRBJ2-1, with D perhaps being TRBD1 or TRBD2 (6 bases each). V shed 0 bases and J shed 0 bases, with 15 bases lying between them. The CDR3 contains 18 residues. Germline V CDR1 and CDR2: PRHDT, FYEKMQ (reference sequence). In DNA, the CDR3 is TGTGCCAGCAGCTTAGGCGGGGGCGGGGCCCCCTCCTACAATGAGCAGTTCTTC. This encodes CASSLGGGGAPSYNEQFF.

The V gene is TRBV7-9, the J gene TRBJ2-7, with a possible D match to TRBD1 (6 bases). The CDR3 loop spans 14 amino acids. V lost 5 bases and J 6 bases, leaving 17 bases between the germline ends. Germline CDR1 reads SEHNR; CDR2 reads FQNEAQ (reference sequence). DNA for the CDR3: TGTGCCAGCAGCCCCCGGACAGAGCCAGGCGAGCAGTACTTC. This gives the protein CASSPRTEPGEQYF.

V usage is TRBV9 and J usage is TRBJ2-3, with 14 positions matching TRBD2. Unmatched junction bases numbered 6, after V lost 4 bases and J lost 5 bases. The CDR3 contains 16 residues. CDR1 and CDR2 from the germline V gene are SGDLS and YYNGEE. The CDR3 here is CASSIEGLAGEDTQYF. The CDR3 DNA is TGTGCCAGCAGCATCGAGGGACTAGCGGGAGAAGATACGCAGTATTTT.

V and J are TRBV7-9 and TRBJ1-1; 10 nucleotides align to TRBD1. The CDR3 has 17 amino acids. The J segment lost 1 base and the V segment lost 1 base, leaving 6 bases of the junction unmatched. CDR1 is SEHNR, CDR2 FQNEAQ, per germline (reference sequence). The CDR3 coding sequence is TGTGCCAGCAGCTTAGTGGGGACAGGGGCAGAGAACACTGAAGCTTTCTTT. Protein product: CASSLVGTGAENTEAFF.

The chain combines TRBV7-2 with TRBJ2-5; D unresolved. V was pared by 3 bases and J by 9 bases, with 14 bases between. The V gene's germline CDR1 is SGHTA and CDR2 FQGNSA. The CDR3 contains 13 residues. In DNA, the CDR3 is TGTGCCAGCAGCTTCCCTAGGGCGGTGGCCCAGTACTTC. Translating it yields CASSFPRAVAQYF.

The CDR3 coding sequence is TGTGCCAGCAGTTTAGTACAGTACAACACAGATACGCAGTATTTT. Protein sequence: CASSLVQYNTDTQYF. The V and J genes are TRBV28 and TRBJ2-3; no definite D call. This CDR3 contains 15 residues. V lost 2 bases and J 2 bases, leaving 11 bases between the germline ends. From germline, CDR1 is MDHEN and CDR2 SYDVKM.

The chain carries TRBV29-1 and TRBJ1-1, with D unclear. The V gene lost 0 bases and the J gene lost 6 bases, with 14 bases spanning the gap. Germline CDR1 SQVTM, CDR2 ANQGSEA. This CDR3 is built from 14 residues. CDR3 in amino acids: CSVEDKLRLSEAFF. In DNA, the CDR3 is TGCAGCGTTGAAGATAAGTTAAGACTATCTGAAGCTTTCTTT. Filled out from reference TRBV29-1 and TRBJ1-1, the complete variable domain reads SAVISQKPSRDICQRGTSLTIQCQVDSQVTMMFWYRQQPGQSLTLIATANQGSEATYESGFVIDKFPISRPNLTFSTLTVSNMSPEDSSIYLCSVEDKLRLSEAFFGQGTRLTVV.

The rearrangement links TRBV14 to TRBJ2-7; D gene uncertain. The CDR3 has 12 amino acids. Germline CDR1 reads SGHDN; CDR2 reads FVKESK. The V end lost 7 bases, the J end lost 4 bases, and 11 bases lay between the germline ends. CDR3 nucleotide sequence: TGTGCCAGCATCTCACACCCGTACGAGCAGTACTTC. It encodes CASISHPYEQYF.

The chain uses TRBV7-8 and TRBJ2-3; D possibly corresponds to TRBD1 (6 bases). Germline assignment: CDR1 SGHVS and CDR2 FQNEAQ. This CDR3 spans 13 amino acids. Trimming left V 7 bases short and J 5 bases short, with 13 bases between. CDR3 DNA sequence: TGTGCCAGCAACTACAGGGTAGAAGATACGCAGTATTTT. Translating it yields CASNYRVEDTQYF.

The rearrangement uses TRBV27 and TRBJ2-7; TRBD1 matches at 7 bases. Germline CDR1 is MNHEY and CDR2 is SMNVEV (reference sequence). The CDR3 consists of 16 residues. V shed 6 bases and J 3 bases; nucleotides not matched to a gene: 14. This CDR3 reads CASRGEGNSGGYEQYF. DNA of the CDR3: TGTGCCAGCAGGGGCGAGGGTAATTCAGGGGGCTACGAGCAGTACTTC.

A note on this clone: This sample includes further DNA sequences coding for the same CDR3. The CDR3 sequence is CASSPGTGELFF. The CDR3 DNA is TGTGCCAGCTCGCCGGGCACCGGGGAGCTGTTTTTT. This sequence joins TRBV18 and TRBJ2-2; D call uncertain. The CDR3 extends over 12 amino acids. Germline assignment: CDR1 KGHSH and CDR2 LQKENI. V lost 6 bases to trimming and J lost 4 bases, with 6 bases between them.

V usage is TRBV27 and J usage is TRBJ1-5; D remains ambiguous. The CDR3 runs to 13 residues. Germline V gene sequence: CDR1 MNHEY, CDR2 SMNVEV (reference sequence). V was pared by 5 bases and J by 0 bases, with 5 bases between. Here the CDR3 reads CASSQHSNQPQHF. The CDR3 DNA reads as TGTGCCAGCAGTCAACATAGCAATCAGCCCCAGCATTTT.

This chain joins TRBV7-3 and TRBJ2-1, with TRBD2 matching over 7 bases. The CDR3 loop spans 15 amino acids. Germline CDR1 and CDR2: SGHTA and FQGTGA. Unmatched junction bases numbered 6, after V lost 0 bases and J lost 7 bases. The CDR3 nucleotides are TGTGCCAGCAGCTTAACGGGAGGGCCACAAAATGAGCAGTTCTTC. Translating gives CASSLTGGPQNEQFF.

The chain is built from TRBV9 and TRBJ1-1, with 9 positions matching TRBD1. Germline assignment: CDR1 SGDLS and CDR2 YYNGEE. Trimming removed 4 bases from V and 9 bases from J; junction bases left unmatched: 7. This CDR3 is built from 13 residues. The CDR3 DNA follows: TGTGCCAGCAGCCCCGGGACAGGGCATAAAGCTTTCTTT. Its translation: CASSPGTGHKAFF.

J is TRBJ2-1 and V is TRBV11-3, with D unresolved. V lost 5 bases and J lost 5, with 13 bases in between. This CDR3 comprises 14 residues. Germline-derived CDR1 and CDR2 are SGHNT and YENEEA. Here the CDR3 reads CASSAPNSHNEQFF. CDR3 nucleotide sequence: TGTGCCAGCAGCGCCCCGAACAGCCACAATGAGCAGTTCTTC.

CDR3: CASSETGHEQYF. The CDR3 region has the DNA TGTGCCAGCAGTGAAACAGGGCACGAGCAGTACTTC. The chain employs TRBV6-5 and TRBJ2-7; the D gene is possibly TRBD1 (6 bases). The CDR3 totals 12 residues. Germline CDR1 is MNHEY and CDR2 is SVGAGI. V was pared by 5 bases and J by 5 bases, with 10 bases between.

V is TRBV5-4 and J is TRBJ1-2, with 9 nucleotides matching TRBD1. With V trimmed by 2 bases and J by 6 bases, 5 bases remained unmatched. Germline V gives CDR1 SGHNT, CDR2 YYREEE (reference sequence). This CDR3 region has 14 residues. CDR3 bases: TGTGCCAGCAGCTTAGGACAGGGGTTCGATGGCTACACCTTC. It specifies CASSLGQGFDGYTF.